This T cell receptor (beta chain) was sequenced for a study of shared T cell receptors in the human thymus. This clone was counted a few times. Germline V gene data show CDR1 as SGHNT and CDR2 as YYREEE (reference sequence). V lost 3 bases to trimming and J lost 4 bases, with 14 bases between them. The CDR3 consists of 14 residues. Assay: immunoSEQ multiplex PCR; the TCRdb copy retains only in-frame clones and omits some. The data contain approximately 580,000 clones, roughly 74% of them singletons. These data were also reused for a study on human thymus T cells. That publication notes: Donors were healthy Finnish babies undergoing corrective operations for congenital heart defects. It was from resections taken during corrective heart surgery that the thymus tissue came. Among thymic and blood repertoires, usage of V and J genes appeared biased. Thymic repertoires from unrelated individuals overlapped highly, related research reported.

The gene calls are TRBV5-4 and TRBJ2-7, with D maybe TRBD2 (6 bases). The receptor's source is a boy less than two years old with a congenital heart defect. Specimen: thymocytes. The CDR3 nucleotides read TGTGCCAGCAGCTCGGGTGGGACTCTTTACGAGCAGTACTTC. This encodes CASSSGGTLYEQYF. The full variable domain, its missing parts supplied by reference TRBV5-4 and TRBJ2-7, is ETGVTQSPTHLIKTRGQQVTLRCSSQSGHNTVSWYQQALGQGPQFIFQYYREEENGRGNFPPRFSGLQFPNYSSELNVNALELDDSALYLCASSSGGTLYEQYFGPGTRLTVT.